The next 10 T cell receptor beta chains were all read from a single sample in a study of shared clonotypes between healthy human individuals. Repertoires were generated with immunoSEQ multiplex PCR, while TCRdb's copy carries only in-frame clones and drops some. The top ten clones hold about 0.52% of a sample with about 1.1 million clones, roughly 74% of them seen once. Sequenced: memory CD4+ T cells from PBMCs. As for subset: CD45RA-negative fraction. These receptors came from a man in his late teens or twenties in good health. Some clones in this sample may be carry-over from other donors' samples.

For this clone: A far larger clone is off by one base, so a read error is likely. This chain uses TRBV6-1 with TRBJ2-7; 8 nucleotides match TRBD1. The CDR3 spans 14 residues. Per the germline V gene, CDR1 is MNHNS and CDR2 is SASEGT. The trim removed 6 bases at V and 6 bases at J, leaving 10 bases unmatched. This chain's CDR3 is CASSWDRTACEQYF. The CDR3 region has the DNA TGTGCCAGCAGCTGGGACAGGACCGCCTGCGAGCAGTACTTC.

V usage is TRBV2 and J usage is TRBJ2-2; unclear D gene. V lost 6 bases to trimming and J lost 0 bases, with 11 bases between them. Germline CDR1 reads SNHLY; CDR2 reads FYNNEI. The CDR3 sequence is 15 residues long. The CDR3 nucleotides are TGTGCCAGCAGGCCCCCCTGGACGAACACCGGGGAGCTGTTTTTT. This sequence encodes CASRPPWTNTGELFF.

The CDR3 is CATSRGPTTQETQYF. CDR3 DNA sequence: TGTGCCACCAGCAGAGGGCCTACTACACAAGAGACCCAGTACTTC. The chain links TRBV15 to TRBJ2-5; D unresolved. Trimming shortened V by 1 base and J by 2 bases, and 11 bases separated the two germline ends. CDR1 LNHNV and CDR2 YYDKDF come from the germline V gene (reference sequence). The CDR3 length is 15 residues.

This chain joins TRBV6-5 and TRBJ1-1; D is unresolved. Trimming pared 4 bases from V and 1 base from J, leaving 4 bases between. This CDR3 region has 12 residues. The V gene's germline CDR1 is MNHEY and CDR2 SVGAGI. CDR3 in DNA: TGTGCCAGCAGTTCTGGGAACACTGAAGCTTTCTTT. It translates to CASSSGNTEAFF.

In its sample, this clone was seen once. V is TRBV28 and J is TRBJ2-1; the D gene is possibly TRBD2 (6 bases). V was shortened by 6 bases and J by 4 bases, with 10 bases between the two germline ends. CDR1 and CDR2 from the germline V gene are MDHEN and SYDVKM. CDR3 length: 13 residues. The CDR3 region has the DNA TGTGCCAGCAGCCAGGGACTTTACAATGAGCAGTTCTTC. This encodes CASSQGLYNEQFF. Drawing the rest from reference TRBV28 and TRBJ2-1, the complete variable domain is DVKVTQSSRYLVKRTGEKVFLECVQDMDHENMFWYRQDPGLGLRLIYFSYDVKMKEKGDIPEGYSVSREKKERFSLILESASTNQTSMYLCASSQGLYNEQFFGPGTRLTVL.

The chain joins TRBV6-5 to TRBJ2-1; tentatively, D is TRBD2 (5 bases). The V and J ends lost 2 bases and 0 bases respectively, with 11 bases between them. This CDR3 is 16 amino acids long. The germline gives CDR1 MNHEY, CDR2 SVGAGI. CDR3 residues: CASSYTSTPSYNEQFF. The CDR3 nucleotides read TGTGCCAGCAGTTACACTAGTACGCCCTCCTACAATGAGCAGTTCTTC.

The chain carries TRBV7-6 and TRBJ2-2, with 11 positions matching TRBD2. Per germline, CDR1 SGHVS and CDR2 FNYEAQ. With V trimmed by 5 bases and J by 0 bases, 5 bases remained unmatched. The CDR3 loop spans 17 amino acids. For the CDR3, the DNA is TGTGCCAGCAGCCCAACTAGCGGGGGCGCGAACACCGGGGAGCTGTTTTTT. This sequence encodes CASSPTSGGANTGELFF.

Only a few counts were recorded for this clone. The chain recombines TRBV6-5 with TRBJ2-3; tentatively, D is TRBD2 (5 bases). Germline V gene sequence: CDR1 MNHEY, CDR2 SVGAGI. Trimming left V 4 bases short and J 3 bases short, with 11 bases between. This CDR3 has 14 residues. CDR3 in amino acids: CASSSGVRTDTQYF. The CDR3, as DNA: TGTGCCAGCAGTTCCGGGGTACGGACAGATACGCAGTATTTT.

The chain employs TRBV4-2 and TRBJ1-1; 8 bases line up with TRBD1. The V gene end was trimmed by 1 base and the J gene end by 4 bases; junction bases not matched to a gene: 8. The CDR3 extends over 16 amino acids. From germline, CDR1 is LGHNA and CDR2 YNFKEQ. CDR3 nucleotides: TGTGCCAGCAGCCAAGGCGTCGGGACAGGAGGCACTGAAGCTTTCTTT. This sequence encodes CASSQGVGTGGTEAFF.

J is TRBJ1-1 and V is TRBV29-1, with 7 nucleotides matching TRBD1. This CDR3 spans 14 amino acids. J gave up 7 bases and V 6 bases, and 14 bases lay outside the gene matches. CDR1 and CDR2 (germline): SQVTM, ANQGSEA. The CDR3 DNA follows: TGCAGCGTCGGCGGTCGTTTACAGGGGATTGAAGCTTTCTTT. It encodes CSVGGRLQGIEAFF.